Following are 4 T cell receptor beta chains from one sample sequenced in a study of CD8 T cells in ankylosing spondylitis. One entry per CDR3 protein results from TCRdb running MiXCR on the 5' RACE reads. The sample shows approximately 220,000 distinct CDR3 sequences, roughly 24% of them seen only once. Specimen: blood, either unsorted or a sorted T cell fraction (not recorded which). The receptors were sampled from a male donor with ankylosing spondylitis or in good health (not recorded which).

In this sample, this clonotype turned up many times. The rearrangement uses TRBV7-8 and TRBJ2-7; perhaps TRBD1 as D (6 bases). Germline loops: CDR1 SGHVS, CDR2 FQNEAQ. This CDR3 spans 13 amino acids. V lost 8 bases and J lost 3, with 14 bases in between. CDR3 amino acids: CASAPDRIYEQYF. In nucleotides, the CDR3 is TGTGCCAGCGCTCCGGACAGAATCTACGAGCAGTACTTC.

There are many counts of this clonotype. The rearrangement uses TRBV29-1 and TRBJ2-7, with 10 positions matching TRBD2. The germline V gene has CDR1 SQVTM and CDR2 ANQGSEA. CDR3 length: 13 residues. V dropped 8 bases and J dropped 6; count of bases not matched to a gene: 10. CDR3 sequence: CSTGLARESEQYF. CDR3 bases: TGCAGCACGGGACTAGCGAGGGAGTCCGAGCAGTACTTC.

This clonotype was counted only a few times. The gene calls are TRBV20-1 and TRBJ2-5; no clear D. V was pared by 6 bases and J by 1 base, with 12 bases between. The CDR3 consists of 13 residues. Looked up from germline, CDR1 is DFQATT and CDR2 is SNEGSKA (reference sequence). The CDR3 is CSAHIRAQETQYF. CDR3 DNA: TGCAGTGCCCACATCCGGGCCCAAGAGACCCAGTACTTC.

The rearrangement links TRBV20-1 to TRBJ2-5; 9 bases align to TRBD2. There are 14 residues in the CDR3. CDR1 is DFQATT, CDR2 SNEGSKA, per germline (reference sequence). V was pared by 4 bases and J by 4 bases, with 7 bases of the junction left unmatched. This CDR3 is CSAMISGRTETQYF. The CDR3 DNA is TGCAGTGCTATGATTAGCGGGAGAACAGAGACCCAGTACTTC.